This TCR beta chain appears in the sequencing data of a study of blood T cell repertoires in COVID-19. CDR3 length: 15 residues. V lost 4 bases to trimming and J lost 1 base, with 14 bases between them. Germline values: CDR1 SGHRS, CDR2 YFSETQ. This clone was seen more than once but under ten times. TCRdb keeps only in-frame clones here, not all; method: immunoSEQ multiplex PCR. The top ten clones hold more than 1.2% of a sample with 250,000 or so clones, around 88% of them seen once. Sequencing used peripheral blood. This clonotype was sampled from an elderly man with acute or convalescent COVID-19. The V and J genes are TRBV5-1 and TRBJ1-1; the D gene is possibly TRBD1 (6 bases). CDR3 nucleotide sequence: TGCGCCAGCAGCCTTCTGACAGGCCAGAACACTGAAGCTTTCTTT. As protein: CASSLLTGQNTEAFF.